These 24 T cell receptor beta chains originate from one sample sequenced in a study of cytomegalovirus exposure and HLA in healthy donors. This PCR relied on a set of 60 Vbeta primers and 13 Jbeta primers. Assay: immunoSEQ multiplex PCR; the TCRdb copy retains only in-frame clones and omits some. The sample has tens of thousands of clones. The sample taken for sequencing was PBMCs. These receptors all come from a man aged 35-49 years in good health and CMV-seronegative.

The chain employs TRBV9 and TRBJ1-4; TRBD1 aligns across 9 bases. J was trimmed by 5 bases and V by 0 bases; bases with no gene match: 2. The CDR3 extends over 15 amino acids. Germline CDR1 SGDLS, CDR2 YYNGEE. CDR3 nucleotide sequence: TGTGCCAGCAGCGTAGAGACAGGGGGAAATGAAAAACTGTTTTTT. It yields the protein CASSVETGGNEKLFF.

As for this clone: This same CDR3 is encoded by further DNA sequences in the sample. CDR3 sequence (DNA): TGTGCCAGCAGCCTAAATCGGAACACTGAAGCTTTCTTT. This codes for CASSLNRNTEAFF. The chain is built from TRBV7-3 and TRBJ1-1, with unresolved D. CDR1 and CDR2 from the germline V gene are SGHTA and FQGTGA. CDR3 size: 13 residues. The germline V and J ends were trimmed by 5 bases and 1 base, with 8 bases remaining between them.

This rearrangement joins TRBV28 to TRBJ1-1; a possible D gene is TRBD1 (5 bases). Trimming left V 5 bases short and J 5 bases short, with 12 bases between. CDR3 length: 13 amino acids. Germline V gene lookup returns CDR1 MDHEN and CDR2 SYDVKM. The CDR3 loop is CASSPGTLTEAFF. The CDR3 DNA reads TGTGCCAGCAGTCCCGGGACTTTGACTGAAGCTTTCTTT. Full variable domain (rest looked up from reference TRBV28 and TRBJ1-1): DVKVTQSSRYLVKRTGEKVFLECVQDMDHENMFWYRQDPGLGLRLIYFSYDVKMKEKGDIPEGYSVSREKKERFSLILESASTNQTSMYLCASSPGTLTEAFFGQGTRLTVV.

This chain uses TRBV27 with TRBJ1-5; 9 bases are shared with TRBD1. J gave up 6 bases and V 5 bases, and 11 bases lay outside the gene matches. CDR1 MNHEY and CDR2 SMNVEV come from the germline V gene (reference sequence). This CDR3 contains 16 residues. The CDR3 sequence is CASSPAGTGRGQPQHF. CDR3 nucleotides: TGTGCCAGCAGTCCTGCTGGGACAGGGAGAGGTCAGCCCCAGCATTTT.

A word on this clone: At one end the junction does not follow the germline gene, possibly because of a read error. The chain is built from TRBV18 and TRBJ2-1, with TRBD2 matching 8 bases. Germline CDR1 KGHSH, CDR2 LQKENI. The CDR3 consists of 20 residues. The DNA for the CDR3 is TGTGCCAGCTCACCGGGGGGCACCCGTCCCAGCGGGGGCTCCGACAATGAGCAGTTCTTC. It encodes CASSPGGTRPSGGSDNEQFF. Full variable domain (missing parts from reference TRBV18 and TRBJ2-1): NAGVMQNPRHLVRRRGQEARLRCSPMKGHSHVYWYRQLPEEGLKFMVYLQKENIIDESGMPKERFSAEFPKEGPSILRIQQVVRGDSAAYFCASSPGGTRPSGGSDNEQFFGPGTRLTVL.

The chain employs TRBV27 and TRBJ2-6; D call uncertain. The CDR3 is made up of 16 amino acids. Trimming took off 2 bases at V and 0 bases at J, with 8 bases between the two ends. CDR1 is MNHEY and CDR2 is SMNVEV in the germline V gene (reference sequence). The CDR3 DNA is TGTGCCAGCAGTTTAGTCCCACACTCTGGGGCCAACGTCCTGACTTTC. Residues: CASSLVPHSGANVLTF.

CDR3 DNA sequence: TGTGCCAGCAGCGTAGGGCCCTCTAGCACAGATACGCAGTATTTT. Translating gives CASSVGPSSTDTQYF. V is TRBV9 and J is TRBJ2-3; D not certain. The ends were cut back, 0 bases at V and 0 bases at J, with 8 bases in the middle. Germline V gene data show CDR1 as SGDLS and CDR2 as YYNGEE. The CDR3 loop spans 15 amino acids.

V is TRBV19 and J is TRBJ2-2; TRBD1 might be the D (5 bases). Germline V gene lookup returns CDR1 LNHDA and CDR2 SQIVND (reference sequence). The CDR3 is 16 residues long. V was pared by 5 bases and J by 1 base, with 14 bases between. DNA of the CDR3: TGTGCCAGTAGTCGCTCAGGGAAGGGGAACACCGGGGAGCTGTTTTTT. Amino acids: CASSRSGKGNTGELFF.

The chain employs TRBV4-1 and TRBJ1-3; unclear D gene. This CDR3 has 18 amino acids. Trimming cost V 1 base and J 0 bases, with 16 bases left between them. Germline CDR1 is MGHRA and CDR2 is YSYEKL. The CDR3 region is CASSQASVRHNSGNTIYF. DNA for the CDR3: TGCGCCAGCAGCCAAGCGTCGGTTCGACATAACTCTGGAAACACCATATATTTT.

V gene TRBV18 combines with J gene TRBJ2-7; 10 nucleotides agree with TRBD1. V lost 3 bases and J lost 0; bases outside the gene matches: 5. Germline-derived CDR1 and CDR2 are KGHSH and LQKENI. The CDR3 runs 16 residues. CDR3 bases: TGTGCCAGCTCACCCGACAGGGGGCGAGGCTCCTACGAGCAGTACTTC. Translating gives CASSPDRGRGSYEQYF.

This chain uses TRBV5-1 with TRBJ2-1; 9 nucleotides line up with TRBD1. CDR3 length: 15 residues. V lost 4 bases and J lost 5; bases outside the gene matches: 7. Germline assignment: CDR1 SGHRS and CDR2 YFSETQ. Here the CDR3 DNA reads TGCGCCAGCAGCCTGGGACAGGGTACGCACAATGAGCAGTTCTTC. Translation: CASSLGQGTHNEQFF.

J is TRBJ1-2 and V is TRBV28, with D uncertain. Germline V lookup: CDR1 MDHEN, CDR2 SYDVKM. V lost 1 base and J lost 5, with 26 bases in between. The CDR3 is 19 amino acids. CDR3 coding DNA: TGTGCCAGCAGTTTATTTCATACGAGGGCAGAAACTTTAATTTATGGCTACACCTTC. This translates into CASSLFHTRAETLIYGYTF.

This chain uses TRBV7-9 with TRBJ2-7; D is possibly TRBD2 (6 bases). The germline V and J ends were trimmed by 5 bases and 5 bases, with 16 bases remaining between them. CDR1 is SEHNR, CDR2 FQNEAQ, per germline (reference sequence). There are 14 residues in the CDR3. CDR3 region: CASSVSGGADEQYF. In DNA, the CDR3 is TGTGCCAGCAGCGTATCAGGCGGGGCAGACGAGCAGTACTTC.

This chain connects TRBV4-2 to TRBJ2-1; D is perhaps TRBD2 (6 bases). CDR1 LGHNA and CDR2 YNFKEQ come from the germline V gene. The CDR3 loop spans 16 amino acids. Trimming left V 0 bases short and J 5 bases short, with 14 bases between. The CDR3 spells CASSQDPGGANNEQFF. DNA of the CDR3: TGTGCCAGCAGCCAAGATCCTGGCGGGGCCAACAATGAGCAGTTCTTC.

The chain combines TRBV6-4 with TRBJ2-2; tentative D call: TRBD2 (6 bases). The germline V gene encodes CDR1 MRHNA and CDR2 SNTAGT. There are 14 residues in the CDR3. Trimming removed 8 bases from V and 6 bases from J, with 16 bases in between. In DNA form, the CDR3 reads TGTGCCAGCTCCGTCTCCCGCGGGGCCGGGGAGCTGTTTTTT. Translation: CASSVSRGAGELFF.

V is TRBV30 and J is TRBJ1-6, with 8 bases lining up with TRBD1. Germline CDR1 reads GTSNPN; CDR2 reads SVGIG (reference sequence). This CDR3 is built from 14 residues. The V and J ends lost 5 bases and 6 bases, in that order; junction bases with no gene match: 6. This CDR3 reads CAWGWGTGNSPLHF. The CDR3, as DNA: TGTGCCTGGGGGTGGGGGACAGGTAATTCACCCCTCCACTTT.

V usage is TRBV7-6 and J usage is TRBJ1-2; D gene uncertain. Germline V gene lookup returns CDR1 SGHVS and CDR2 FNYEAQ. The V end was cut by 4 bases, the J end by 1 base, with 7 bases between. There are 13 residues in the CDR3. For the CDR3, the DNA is TGTGCCAGCAGCTCCGTAGATAACTATGGCTACACCTTC. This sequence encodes CASSSVDNYGYTF.

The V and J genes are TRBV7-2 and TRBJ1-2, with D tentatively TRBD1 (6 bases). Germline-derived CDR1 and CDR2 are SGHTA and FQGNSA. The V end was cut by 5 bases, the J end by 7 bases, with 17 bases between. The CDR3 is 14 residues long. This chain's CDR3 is CASSQTGFLTGYTF. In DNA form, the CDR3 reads TGTGCCAGCAGCCAGACAGGTTTTCTAACTGGCTACACCTTC.

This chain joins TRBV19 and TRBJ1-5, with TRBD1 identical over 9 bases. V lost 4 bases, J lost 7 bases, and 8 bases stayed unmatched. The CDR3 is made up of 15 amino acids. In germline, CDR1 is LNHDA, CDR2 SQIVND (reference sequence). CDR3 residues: CASSTQTGTGQPQHF. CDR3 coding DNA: TGTGCCAGTAGTACCCAAACAGGGACAGGGCAGCCCCAGCATTTT.

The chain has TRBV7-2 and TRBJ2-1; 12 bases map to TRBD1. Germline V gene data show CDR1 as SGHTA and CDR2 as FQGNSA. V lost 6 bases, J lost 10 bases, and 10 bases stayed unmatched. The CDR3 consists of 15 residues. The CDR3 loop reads CASSSQGTGGREQFF. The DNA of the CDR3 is TGTGCCAGCAGTTCCCAGGGGACAGGGGGCAGGGAGCAGTTCTTC.

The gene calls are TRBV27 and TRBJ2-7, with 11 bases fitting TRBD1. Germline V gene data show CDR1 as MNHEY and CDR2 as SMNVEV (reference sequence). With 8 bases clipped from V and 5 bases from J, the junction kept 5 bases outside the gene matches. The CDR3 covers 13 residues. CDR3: CASLRTGGNEQYF. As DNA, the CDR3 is TGTGCCAGCCTCCGGACAGGGGGCAACGAGCAGTACTTC.

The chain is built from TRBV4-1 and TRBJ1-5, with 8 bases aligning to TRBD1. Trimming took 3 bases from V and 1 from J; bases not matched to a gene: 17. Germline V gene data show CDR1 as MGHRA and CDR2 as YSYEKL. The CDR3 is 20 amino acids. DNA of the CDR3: TGCGCCAGCAGCCATGAGATTGGCCAGGGGGCCCCCTCCAGCAATCAGCCCCAGCATTTT. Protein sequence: CASSHEIGQGAPSSNQPQHF.

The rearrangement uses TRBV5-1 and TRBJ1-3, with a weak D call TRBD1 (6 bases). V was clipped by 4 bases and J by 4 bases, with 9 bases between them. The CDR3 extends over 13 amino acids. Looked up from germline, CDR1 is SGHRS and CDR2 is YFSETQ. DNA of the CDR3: TGCGCCAGCAGCACAGGGACCGGAAACACCATATATTTT. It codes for CASSTGTGNTIYF.

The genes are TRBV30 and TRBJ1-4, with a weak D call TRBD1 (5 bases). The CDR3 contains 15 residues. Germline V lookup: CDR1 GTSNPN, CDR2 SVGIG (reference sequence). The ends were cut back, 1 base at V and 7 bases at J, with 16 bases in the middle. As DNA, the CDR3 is TGTGCCTGGAGTGAGATAATGGGGAGGGGTGAAAAACTGTTTTTT. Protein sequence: CAWSEIMGRGEKLFF.